This TCR beta chain was recorded in a study of beta chain features in type 1 diabetes. Reverse transcribing all isolated RNA meant expressed TCRB transcripts were sequenced. Repertoires were generated with immunoSEQ multiplex PCR, while TCRdb's copy carries only in-frame clones and drops some. Of 970,000 or so clones listed, roughly a sixth are singletons. Stem cell-like memory, regulatory, central memory and naive CD4+ cells were sorted via CD45RO/CCR7/CD25/CD127/CD95/CD27. The V segment lost 0 bases and the J segment 9 bases; nucleotides outside the gene matches: 6. The length of the CDR3 is 17 residues. The germline gives CDR1 SGDLS, CDR2 YYNGEE. This clone came up a few times.

Sequencing used naive CD4+ T cells from blood. This TCR came from a woman under 30 in good health. This chain joins TRBV9 and TRBJ2-1; TRBD2 matches at 16 bases. CDR3 DNA: TGTGCCAGCAGCGTAGGGGGACTAGCGGGAGGGCGGAGTGAGCAGTTCTTC. Translated, it gives CASSVGGLAGGRSEQFF. Combining the CDR3 with reference TRBV9 and TRBJ2-1 gives the whole variable domain DSGVTQTPKHLITATGQRVTLRCSPRSGDLSVYWYQQSLDQGLQFLIQYYNGEERAKGNILERFSAQQFPDLHSELNLSSLELGDSALYFCASSVGGLAGGRSEQFFGPGTRLTVL.